The rows below give T cell receptor beta chains drawn from one sample of a study of vaccination effects on CD4 cells after COVID-19. Their antigens are not known. Only in-frame clones appear in the TCRdb table, and some are missing; sequencing was by immunoSEQ multiplex PCR. The table records under 50,000 clones, roughly four fifths of them present only once. The input for sequencing was CD4+ T cells from PBMCs cultured without peptide, taken before COVID-19 vaccination. The receptor set was obtained from a human donor who had a prior SARS-CoV-2 infection. The conserved cysteine and the conserved F or W are not part of the CDR3 here. Fields, in order: J gene, V gene, CDR3 protein.

J gene: TRBJ1-4; V gene: TRBV3-1/TRBV3-2; CDR3 protein: ASSQRVTNEKLF
J gene: TRBJ2-7; V gene: TRBV5-1; CDR3 protein: ASSFEAVYEQY
J gene: TRBJ1-4; V gene: TRBV2; CDR3 protein: ASRKTGPTATNEKLF
J gene: TRBJ2-1; V gene: TRBV7-2; CDR3 protein: ASSTLAGVRRRVNEQF
J gene: TRBJ1-2; V gene: TRBV19; CDR3 protein: ASSIDWTEAGYT
J gene: TRBJ1-2; V gene: TRBV13; CDR3 protein: ASSLGGVGGGYT
J gene: TRBJ1-1; V gene: TRBV19; CDR3 protein: ASSFLGTEAF
J gene: TRBJ1-1; V gene: TRBV12-3/TRBV12-4; CDR3 protein: ASRVLGIREAF
J gene: TRBJ2-7; V gene: TRBV4-2; CDR3 protein: ASRWAGSHYEQY
J gene: TRBJ2-1; V gene: TRBV12-3/TRBV12-4; CDR3 protein: ASSFFPDTEQF
J gene: TRBJ2-2; V gene: TRBV19; CDR3 protein: ASSSFLGSWHTGELF
J gene: TRBJ2-3; V gene: TRBV5-5; CDR3 protein: ASSSGTGFTDTQY